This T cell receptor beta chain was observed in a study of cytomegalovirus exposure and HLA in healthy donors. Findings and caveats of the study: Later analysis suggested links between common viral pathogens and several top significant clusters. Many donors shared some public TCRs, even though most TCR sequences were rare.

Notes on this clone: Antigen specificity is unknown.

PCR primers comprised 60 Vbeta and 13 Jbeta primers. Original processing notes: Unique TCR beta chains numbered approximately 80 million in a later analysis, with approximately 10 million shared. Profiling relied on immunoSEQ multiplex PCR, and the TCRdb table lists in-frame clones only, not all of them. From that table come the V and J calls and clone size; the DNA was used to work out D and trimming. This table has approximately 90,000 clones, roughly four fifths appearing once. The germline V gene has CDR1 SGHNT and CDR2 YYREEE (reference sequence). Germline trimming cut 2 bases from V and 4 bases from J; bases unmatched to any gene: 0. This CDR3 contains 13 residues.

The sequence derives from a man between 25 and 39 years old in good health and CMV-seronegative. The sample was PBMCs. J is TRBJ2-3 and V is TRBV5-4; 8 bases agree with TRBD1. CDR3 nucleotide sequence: TGTGCCAGCAGCTTACAGGGGGCAGATACGCAGTATTTT. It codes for CASSLQGADTQYF.